A selection of T cell receptor beta chains follows, all from one sample in a study of blood T cells in healthy people across ages. TCRdb reanalysed the 5' RACE reads using MiXCR and keeps one entry per CDR3 protein. Of roughly 1.5 million distinct CDR3 sequences listed, 35% to 45% are singletons. Source material: blood. The receptors here all came from a woman under 30 in good health. Each CDR3 is given with its conserved first and last residue. A D gene is named only where the DNA matches it firmly. Only some rows state a clone size, as once, few, many or a class for expanded clones.

D gene: TRBD1
clone size: .
J gene: TRBJ2-7
V gene: TRBV4-1
CDR3 DNA: TGCGCCAGCGCCAGGGGGAGCTCCTACAATGAGCAGTACTTC
CDR3 protein: CASARGSSYNEQYF

D gene: TRBD2
clone size: .
J gene: TRBJ2-1
V gene: TRBV28
CDR3 DNA: TGTGCCAGCAGTTCCACCCGGCGTAGAGCGGGGATCTACAATGAGCAGTTCTTC
CDR3 protein: CASSSTRRRAGIYNEQFF

D gene: .
clone size: few
J gene: TRBJ2-1
V gene: TRBV7-2
CDR3 DNA: TGTGCCAGCAGCTTAGAAACCCGAGGTGAGCAGTTCTTC
CDR3 protein: CASSLETRGEQFF

D gene: .
clone size: .
J gene: TRBJ1-2
V gene: TRBV3-1
CDR3 DNA: TGTGCCAGCAGCCAAGATCGGGCAAGGGCTAACTATGGCTACACCTTC
CDR3 protein: CASSQDRARANYGYTF

D gene: .
clone size: few
J gene: TRBJ1-4
V gene: TRBV15
CDR3 DNA: TGTGCCACCAGCAGACGGCCGGGACGGAAGAATGAAAAACTGTTTTTT
CDR3 protein: CATSRRPGRKNEKLFF

D gene: .
clone size: .
J gene: TRBJ2-7
V gene: TRBV3-1
CDR3 DNA: TGTGCCAGCAGCCAACTCGGGGGCACCTACGAGCAGTACTTC
CDR3 protein: CASSQLGGTYEQYF

D gene: .
clone size: .
J gene: TRBJ2-7
V gene: TRBV6-2/TRBV6-3
CDR3 DNA: TGTACCAGCAGTTGGGAGTACGAGCAGTACTTC
CDR3 protein: CTSSWEYEQYF

D gene: .
clone size: .
J gene: TRBJ1-1
V gene: TRBV27
CDR3 DNA: TGTGCCAGGGGGCGGGGGGCAGGCACTGAAGCTTTCTTT
CDR3 protein: CARGRGAGTEAFF

D gene: .
clone size: .
J gene: TRBJ1-5
V gene: TRBV30
CDR3 DNA: TGTGCCTGCTCCGAGGACATGAACCAGCCCCAGCATTTT
CDR3 protein: CACSEDMNQPQHF

D gene: .
clone size: many
J gene: TRBJ2-7
V gene: TRBV21-1
CDR3 DNA: TGTGCCAGCAAGGTCTACGAGCAGTACTTC
CDR3 protein: CASKVYEQYF

D gene: TRBD1
clone size: .
J gene: TRBJ1-1
V gene: TRBV5-1
CDR3 DNA: TGCGCCAGCAGCTTGGGGGGACAGCCGGGTGAAGCTTTCTTT
CDR3 protein: CASSLGGQPGEAFF

D gene: .
clone size: few
J gene: TRBJ2-1
V gene: TRBV20-1
CDR3 DNA: TGCAGTGCTAGCTACCAGGGGGGACTGTTTTACAATGAGCAGTTCTTC
CDR3 protein: CSASYQGGLFYNEQFF

D gene: .
clone size: few
J gene: TRBJ2-3
V gene: TRBV2
CDR3 DNA: TGTGCCAGCAGTGACCAGGGGTCCACAGATACGCAGTATTTT
CDR3 protein: CASSDQGSTDTQYF

D gene: .
clone size: .
J gene: TRBJ1-1
V gene: TRBV5-6
CDR3 DNA: TGTGCCAGCAGCTGGGAGGGCGCGGATACTGAAGCTTTCTTT
CDR3 protein: CASSWEGADTEAFF

D gene: .
clone size: .
J gene: TRBJ2-7
V gene: TRBV12-3/TRBV12-4
CDR3 DNA: TGTGCCAGCAGTTTATATTTGCTTGAGCAGTACTTC
CDR3 protein: CASSLYLLEQYF

D gene: TRBD1
clone size: .
J gene: TRBJ2-3
V gene: TRBV12-3/TRBV12-4
CDR3 DNA: TGTGCCAGCAGCCTGGCAACCGGGACAGGGATTACAGATACGCAGTATTTT
CDR3 protein: CASSLATGTGITDTQYF

D gene: TRBD2
clone size: many
J gene: TRBJ2-5
V gene: TRBV7-8
CDR3 DNA: TGTGCCAGCAGCTCACTAGCGGGGGTAGAGACCCAGTACTTC
CDR3 protein: CASSSLAGVETQYF

D gene: TRBD2
clone size: few
J gene: TRBJ2-1
V gene: TRBV29-1
CDR3 DNA: TGCAGCGGGGCGGGGGGCATGCTGAATGAGCAGTTCTTC
CDR3 protein: CSGAGGMLNEQFF

D gene: TRBD2
clone size: .
J gene: TRBJ2-1
V gene: TRBV9
CDR3 DNA: TGTGCCAGCAGCGTACTAGCGGGAGCTGGTGAGCAGTTCTTC
CDR3 protein: CASSVLAGAGEQFF

D gene: .
clone size: .
J gene: TRBJ1-5
V gene: TRBV10-3
CDR3 DNA: TGTGCCATCAGTGAAGGGGAAGGACACCGTAGCAATCAGCCCCAGCATTTT
CDR3 protein: CAISEGEGHRSNQPQHF

D gene: .
clone size: few
J gene: TRBJ1-2
V gene: TRBV7-9
CDR3 DNA: TGTGCCAGCAGCGCCAATAACTATGGCTACACCTTC
CDR3 protein: CASSANNYGYTF

D gene: .
clone size: .
J gene: TRBJ1-4
V gene: TRBV7-8
CDR3 DNA: TGTGCCAGCAGCTCGGGCGGGTTGGTCTATGAAAAACTGTTTTTT
CDR3 protein: CASSSGGLVYEKLFF

D gene: .
clone size: few
J gene: TRBJ2-1
V gene: TRBV20-1
CDR3 DNA: TGCAGTGCTAGAGAGGAGGTTCGAGAGCAGTTCTTC
CDR3 protein: CSAREEVREQFF

D gene: .
clone size: .
J gene: TRBJ1-6
V gene: TRBV7-9
CDR3 DNA: TGTGCCAGCAGCTTGAAGGGACGGAAAAATCCACCCCTCCACTTT
CDR3 protein: CASSLKGRKNPPLHF

D gene: TRBD1
clone size: .
J gene: TRBJ2-2
V gene: TRBV4-3
CDR3 DNA: TGCGCCAGCAGCCCCGACAGGGTGAACACCGGGGAGCTGTTTTTT
CDR3 protein: CASSPDRVNTGELFF